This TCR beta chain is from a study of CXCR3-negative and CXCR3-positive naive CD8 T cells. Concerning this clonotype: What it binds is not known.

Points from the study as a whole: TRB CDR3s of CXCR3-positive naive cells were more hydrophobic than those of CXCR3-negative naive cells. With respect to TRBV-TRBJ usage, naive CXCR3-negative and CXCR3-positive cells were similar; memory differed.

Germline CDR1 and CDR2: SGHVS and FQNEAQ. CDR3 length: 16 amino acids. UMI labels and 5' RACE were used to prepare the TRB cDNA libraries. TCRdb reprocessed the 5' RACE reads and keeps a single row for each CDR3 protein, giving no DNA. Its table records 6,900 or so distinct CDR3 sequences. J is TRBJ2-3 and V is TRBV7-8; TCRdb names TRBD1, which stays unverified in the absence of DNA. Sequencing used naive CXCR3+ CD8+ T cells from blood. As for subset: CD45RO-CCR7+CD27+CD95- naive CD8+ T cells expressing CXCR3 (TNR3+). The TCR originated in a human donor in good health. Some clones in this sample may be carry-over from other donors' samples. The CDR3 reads CASSLVGTGGPDTQYF. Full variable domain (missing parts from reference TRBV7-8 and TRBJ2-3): GAGVSQSPRYKVAKRGQDVALRCDPISGHVSLFWYQQALGQGPEFLTYFQNEAQLDKSGLPSDRFFAERPEGSVSTLKIQRTQQEDSAVYLCASSLVGTGGPDTQYFGPGTRLTVL.